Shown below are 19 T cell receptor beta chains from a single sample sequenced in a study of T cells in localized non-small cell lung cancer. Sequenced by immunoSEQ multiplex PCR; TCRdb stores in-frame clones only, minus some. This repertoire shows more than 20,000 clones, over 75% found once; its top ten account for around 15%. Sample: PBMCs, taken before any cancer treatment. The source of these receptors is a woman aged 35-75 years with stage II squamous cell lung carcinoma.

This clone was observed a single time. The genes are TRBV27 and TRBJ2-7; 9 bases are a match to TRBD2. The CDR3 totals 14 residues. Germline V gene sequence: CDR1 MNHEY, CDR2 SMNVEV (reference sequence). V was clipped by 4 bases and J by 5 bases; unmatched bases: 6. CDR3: CASSYAGLANEQYF. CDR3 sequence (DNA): TGTGCCAGCAGTTACGCGGGACTAGCAAACGAGCAGTACTTC.

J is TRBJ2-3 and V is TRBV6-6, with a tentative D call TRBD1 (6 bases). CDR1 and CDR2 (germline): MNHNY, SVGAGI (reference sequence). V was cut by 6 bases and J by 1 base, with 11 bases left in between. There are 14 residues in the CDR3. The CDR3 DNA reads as TGTGCCAGCAGGTCACGACAGGGCACAGATACGCAGTATTTT. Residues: CASRSRQGTDTQYF.

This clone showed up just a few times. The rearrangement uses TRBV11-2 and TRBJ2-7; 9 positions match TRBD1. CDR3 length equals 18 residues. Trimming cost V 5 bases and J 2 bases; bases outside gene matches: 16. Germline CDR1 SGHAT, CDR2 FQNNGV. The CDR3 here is CASSPVSRGQGTPYEQYF. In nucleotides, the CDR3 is TGTGCCAGCAGCCCAGTCTCAAGGGGACAGGGAACCCCCTACGAGCAGTACTTC.

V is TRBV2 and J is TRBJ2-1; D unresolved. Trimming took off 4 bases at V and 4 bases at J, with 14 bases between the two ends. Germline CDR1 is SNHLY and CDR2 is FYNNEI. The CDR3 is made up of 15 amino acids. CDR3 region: CASSGERLGYNEQFF. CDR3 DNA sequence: TGTGCCAGCAGTGGAGAGCGCCTTGGGTACAATGAGCAGTTCTTC.

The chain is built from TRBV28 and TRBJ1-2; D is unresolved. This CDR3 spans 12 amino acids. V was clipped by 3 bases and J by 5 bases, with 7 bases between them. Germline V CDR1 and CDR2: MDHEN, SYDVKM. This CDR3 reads CASSFRQYGYTF. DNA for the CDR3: TGTGCCAGCAGTTTTAGGCAATATGGCTACACCTTC.

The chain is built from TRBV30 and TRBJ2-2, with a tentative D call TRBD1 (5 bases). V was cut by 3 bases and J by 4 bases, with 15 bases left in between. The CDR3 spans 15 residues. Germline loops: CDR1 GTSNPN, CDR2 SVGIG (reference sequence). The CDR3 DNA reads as TGTGCCTGGAGGTCTAGGGGTTCTAGCACCGGGGAGCTGTTTTTT. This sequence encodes CAWRSRGSSTGELFF.

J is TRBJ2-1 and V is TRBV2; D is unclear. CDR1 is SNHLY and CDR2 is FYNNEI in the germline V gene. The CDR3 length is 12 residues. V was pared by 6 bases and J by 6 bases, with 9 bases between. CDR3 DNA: TGTGCCAGCAGCGCCCAATCCAATGAGCAGTTCTTC. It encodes CASSAQSNEQFF.

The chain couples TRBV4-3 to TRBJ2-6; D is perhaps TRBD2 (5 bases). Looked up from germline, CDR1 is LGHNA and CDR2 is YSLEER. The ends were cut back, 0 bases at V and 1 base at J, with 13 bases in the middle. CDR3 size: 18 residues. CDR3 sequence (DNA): TGCGCCAGCAGCCAAGATAGGAGGTATGGGTCTGGGGCCAACGTCCTGACTTTC. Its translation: CASSQDRRYGSGANVLTF.

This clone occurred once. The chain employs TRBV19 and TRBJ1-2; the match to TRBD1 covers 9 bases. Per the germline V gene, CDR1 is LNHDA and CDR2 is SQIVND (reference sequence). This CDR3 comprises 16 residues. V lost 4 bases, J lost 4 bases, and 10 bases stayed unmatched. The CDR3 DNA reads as TGTGCCAGTAGTAGATTTGAACAGGGGGCTGTCTATGGCTACACCTTC. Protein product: CASSRFEQGAVYGYTF.

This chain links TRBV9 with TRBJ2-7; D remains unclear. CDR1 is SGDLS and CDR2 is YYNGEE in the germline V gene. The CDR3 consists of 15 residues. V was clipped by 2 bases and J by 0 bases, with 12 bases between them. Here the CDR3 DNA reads TGTGCCAGCAGCGTCGGCGGTTATAGCTCCTACGAGCAGTACTTC. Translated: CASSVGGYSSYEQYF.

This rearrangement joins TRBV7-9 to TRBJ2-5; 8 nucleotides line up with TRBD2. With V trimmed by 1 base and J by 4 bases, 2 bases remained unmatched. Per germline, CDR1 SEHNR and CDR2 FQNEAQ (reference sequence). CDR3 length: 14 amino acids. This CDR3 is CASSLVAGGETQYF. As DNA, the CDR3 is TGTGCCAGCAGCTTAGTGGCGGGAGGAGAGACCCAGTACTTC. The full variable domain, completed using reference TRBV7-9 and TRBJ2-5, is DTGVSQNPRHKITKRGQNVTFRCDPISEHNRLYWYRQTLGQGPEFLTYFQNEAQLEKSRLLSDRFSAERPKGSFSTLEIQRTEQGDSAMYLCASSLVAGGETQYFGPGTRLLVL.

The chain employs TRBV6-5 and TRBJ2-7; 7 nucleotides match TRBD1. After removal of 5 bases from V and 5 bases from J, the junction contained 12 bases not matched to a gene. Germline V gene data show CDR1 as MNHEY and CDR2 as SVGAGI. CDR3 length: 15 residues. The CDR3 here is CASSNPSTGTDEQYF. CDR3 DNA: TGTGCCAGCAGTAACCCCTCGACCGGGACAGACGAGCAGTACTTC.

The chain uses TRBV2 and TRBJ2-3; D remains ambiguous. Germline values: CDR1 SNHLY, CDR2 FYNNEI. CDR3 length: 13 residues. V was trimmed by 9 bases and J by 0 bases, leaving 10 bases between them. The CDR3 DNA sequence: TGTGCCAGTCACCACCGTAGCACAGATACGCAGTATTTT. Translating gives CASHHRSTDTQYF.

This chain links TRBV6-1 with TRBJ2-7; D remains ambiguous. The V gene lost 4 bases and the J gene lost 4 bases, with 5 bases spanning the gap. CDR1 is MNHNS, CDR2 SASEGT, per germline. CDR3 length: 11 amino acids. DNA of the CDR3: TGTGCCAGCAGTGGCTGGTACGAGCAGTACTTC. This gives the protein CASSGWYEQYF.

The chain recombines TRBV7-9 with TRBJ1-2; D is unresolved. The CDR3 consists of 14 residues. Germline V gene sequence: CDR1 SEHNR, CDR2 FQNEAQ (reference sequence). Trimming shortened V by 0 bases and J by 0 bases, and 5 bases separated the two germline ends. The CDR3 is CASSLAGANYGYTF. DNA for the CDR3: TGTGCCAGCAGCTTAGCAGGAGCTAACTATGGCTACACCTTC. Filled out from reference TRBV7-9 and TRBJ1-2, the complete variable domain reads DTGVSQNPRHKITKRGQNVTFRCDPISEHNRLYWYRQTLGQGPEFLTYFQNEAQLEKSRLLSDRFSAERPKGSFSTLEIQRTEQGDSAMYLCASSLAGANYGYTFGSGTRLTVV.

CDR3 nucleotide sequence: TGTGCCAGCAGTTTTGGGCTAGGGGGTTACGAGCAGTACTTC. Its translation: CASSFGLGGYEQYF. The chain uses TRBV28 and TRBJ2-7; D perhaps matches TRBD1 (6 bases). Germline V CDR1 and CDR2: MDHEN, SYDVKM. This CDR3 has 14 residues. Trimming removed 3 bases at V and 4 bases at J, with 13 bases between.

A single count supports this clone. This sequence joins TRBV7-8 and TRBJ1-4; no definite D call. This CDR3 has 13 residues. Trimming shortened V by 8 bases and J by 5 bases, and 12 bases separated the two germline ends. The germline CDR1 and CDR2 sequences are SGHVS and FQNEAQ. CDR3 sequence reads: CASLNSGNEKLFF. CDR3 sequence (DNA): TGTGCCAGCCTCAATTCGGGGAATGAAAAACTGTTTTTT.

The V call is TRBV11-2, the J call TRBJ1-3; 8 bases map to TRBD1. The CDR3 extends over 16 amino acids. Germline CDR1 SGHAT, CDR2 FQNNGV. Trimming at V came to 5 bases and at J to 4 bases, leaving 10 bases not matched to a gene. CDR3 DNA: TGTGCCAGCAGCCTAACCTTGGACAGGGCCGGAAACACCATATATTTT. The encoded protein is CASSLTLDRAGNTIYF.

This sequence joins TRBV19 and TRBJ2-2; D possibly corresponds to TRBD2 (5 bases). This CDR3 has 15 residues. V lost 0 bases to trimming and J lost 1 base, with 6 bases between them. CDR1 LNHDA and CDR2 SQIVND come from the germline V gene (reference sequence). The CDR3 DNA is TGTGCCAGTAGTATAGAGGGGAGGAACACCGGGGAGCTGTTTTTT. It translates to CASSIEGRNTGELFF.